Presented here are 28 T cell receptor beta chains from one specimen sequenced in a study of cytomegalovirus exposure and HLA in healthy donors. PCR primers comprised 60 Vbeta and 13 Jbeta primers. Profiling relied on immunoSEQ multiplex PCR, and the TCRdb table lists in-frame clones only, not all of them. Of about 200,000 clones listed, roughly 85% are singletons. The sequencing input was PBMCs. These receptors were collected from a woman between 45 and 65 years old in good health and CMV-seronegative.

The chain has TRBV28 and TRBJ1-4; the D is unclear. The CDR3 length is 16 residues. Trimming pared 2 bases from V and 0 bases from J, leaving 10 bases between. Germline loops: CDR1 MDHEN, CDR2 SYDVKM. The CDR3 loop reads CASSLGGTPTNEKLFF. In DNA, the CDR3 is TGTGCCAGCAGTTTAGGCGGCACACCAACTAATGAAAAACTGTTTTTT.

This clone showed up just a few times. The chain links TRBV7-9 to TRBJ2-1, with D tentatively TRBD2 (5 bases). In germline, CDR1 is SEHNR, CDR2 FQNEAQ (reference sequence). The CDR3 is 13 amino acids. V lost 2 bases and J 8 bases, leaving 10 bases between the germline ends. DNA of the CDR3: TGTGCCAGCAGCTTAAAGGGAGTCGATGAGCAGTTCTTC. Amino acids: CASSLKGVDEQFF. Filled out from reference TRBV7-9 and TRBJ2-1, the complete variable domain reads DTGVSQNPRHKITKRGQNVTFRCDPISEHNRLYWYRQTLGQGPEFLTYFQNEAQLEKSRLLSDRFSAERPKGSFSTLEIQRTEQGDSAMYLCASSLKGVDEQFFGPGTRLTVL.

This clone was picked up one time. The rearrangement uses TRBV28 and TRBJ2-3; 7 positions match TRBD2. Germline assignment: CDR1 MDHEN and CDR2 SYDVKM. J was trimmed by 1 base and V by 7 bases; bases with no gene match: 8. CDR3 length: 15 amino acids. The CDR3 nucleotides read TGTGCCAGCAAGCCTAGCGGTCGCCGCACAGATACGCAGTATTTT. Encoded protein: CASKPSGRRTDTQYF.

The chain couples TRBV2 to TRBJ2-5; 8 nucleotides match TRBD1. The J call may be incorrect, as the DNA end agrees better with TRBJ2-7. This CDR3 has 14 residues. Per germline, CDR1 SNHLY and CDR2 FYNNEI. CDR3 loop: CASRLGQASYEQYF. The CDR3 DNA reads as TGTGCCAGCAGGTTGGGACAGGCTTCCTACGAGCAGTACTTC.

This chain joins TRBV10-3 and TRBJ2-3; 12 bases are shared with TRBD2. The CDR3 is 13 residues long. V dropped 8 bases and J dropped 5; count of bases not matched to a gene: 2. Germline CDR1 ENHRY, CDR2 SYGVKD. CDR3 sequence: CAIAGLAGDTQYF. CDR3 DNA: TGTGCCATCGCGGGACTAGCGGGAGATACGCAGTATTTT.

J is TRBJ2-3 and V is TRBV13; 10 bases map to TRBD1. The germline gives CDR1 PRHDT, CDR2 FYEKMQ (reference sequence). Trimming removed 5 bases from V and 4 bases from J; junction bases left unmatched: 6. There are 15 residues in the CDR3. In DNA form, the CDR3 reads TGTGCCAGCAGCGCGCGGGACAGGGGCGCAGATACGCAGTATTTT. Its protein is CASSARDRGADTQYF.

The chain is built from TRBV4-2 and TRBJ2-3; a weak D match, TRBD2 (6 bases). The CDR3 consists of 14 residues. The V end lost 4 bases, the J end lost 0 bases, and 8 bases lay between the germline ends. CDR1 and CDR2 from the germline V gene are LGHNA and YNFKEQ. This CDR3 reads CASSREASTDTQYF. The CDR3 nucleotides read TGTGCCAGCAGCCGGGAGGCCAGCACAGATACGCAGTATTTT.

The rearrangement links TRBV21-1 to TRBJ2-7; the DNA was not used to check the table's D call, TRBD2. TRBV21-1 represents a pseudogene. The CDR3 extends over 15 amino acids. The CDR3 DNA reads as TGTGCCAGAACGACTAGCGGGGTCCCTCCCTACGAGCAGTACTTC. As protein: CARTTSGVPPYEQYF.

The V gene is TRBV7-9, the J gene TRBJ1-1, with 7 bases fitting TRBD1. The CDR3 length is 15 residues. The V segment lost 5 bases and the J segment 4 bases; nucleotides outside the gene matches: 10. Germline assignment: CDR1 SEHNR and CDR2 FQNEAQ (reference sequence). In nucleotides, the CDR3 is TGTGCCAGCAGCCTAACTGGACAGGTCGCCACTGAAGCTTTCTTT. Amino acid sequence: CASSLTGQVATEAFF.

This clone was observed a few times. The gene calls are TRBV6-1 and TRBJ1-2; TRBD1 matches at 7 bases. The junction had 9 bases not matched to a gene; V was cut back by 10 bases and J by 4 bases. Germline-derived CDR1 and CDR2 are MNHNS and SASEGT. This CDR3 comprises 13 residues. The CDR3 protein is CATVTGNIYGYTF. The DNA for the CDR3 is TGTGCCACCGTGACAGGGAACATCTATGGCTACACCTTC.

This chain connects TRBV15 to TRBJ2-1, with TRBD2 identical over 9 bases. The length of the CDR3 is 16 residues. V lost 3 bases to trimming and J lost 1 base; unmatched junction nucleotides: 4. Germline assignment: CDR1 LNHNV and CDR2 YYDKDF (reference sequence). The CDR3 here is CATSRESGGSYNEQFF. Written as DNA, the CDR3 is TGTGCCACCAGCAGGGAGAGCGGGGGGTCCTACAATGAGCAGTTCTTC.

The CDR3 DNA follows: TGTGCCAGCAGTGAGGGACAGGGTGACGAGCAGTACTTC. Residues: CASSEGQGDEQYF. The rearrangement uses TRBV6-4 and TRBJ2-7, with 9 positions matching TRBD1. From germline, CDR1 is MRHNA and CDR2 SNTAGT. Trimming took 3 bases from V and 5 from J; bases not matched to a gene: 2. The CDR3 spans 13 residues.

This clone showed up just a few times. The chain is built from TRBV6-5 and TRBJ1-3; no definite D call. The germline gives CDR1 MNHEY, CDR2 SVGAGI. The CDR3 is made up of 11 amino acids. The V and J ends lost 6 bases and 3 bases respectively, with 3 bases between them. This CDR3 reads CASSNGNTIYF. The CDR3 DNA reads TGTGCCAGCAGCAATGGAAACACCATATATTTT.

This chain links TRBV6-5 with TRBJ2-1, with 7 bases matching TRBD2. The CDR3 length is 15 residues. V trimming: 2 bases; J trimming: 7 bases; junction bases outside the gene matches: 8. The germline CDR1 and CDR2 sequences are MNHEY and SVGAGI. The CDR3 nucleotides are TGTGCCAGCAGTTACAAGTGGGAGGGCCTTAATGAGCAGTTCTTC. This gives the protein CASSYKWEGLNEQFF.

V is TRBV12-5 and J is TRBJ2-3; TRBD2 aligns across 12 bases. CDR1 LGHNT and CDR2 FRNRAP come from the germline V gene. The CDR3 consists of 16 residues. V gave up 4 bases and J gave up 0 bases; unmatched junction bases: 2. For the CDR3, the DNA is TGTGCTAGTGGTTCGGGGACTAGCGGGAGCACAGATACGCAGTATTTT. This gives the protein CASGSGTSGSTDTQYF.

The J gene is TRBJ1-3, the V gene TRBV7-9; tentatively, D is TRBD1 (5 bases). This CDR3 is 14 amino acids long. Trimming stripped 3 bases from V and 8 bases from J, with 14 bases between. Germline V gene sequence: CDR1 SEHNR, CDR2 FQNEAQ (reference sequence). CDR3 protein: CASSFIQGGYTIYF. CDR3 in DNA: TGTGCCAGCAGCTTCATTCAGGGAGGGTACACCATATATTTT.

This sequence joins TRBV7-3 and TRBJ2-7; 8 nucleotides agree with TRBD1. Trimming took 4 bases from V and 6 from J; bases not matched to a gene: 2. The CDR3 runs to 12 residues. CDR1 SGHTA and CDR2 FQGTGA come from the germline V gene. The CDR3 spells CASSSTGGEQYF. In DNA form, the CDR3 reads TGTGCCAGCAGCTCAACAGGGGGCGAGCAGTACTTC.

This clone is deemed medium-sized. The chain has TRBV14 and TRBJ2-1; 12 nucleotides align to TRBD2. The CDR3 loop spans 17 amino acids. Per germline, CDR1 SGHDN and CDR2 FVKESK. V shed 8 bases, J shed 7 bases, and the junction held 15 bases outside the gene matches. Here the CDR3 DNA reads TGTGCCAGCTTTCTCTCTCCTCTAGCGGGAGGGTTGAATGAGCAGTTCTTC. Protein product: CASFLSPLAGGLNEQFF. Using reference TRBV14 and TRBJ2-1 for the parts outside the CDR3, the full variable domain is EAGVTQFPSHSVIEKGQTVTLRCDPISGHDNLYWYRRVMGKEIKFLLHFVKESKQDESGMPNNRFLAERTGGTYSTLKVQPAELEDSGVYFCASFLSPLAGGLNEQFFGPGTRLTVL.

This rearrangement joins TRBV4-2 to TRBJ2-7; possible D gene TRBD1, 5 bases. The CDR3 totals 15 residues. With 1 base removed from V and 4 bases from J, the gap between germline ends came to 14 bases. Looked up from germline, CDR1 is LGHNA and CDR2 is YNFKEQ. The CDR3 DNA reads TGTGCCAGCAGCCAAGTTCAACCAGGGATATACGAGCAGTACTTC. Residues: CASSQVQPGIYEQYF.

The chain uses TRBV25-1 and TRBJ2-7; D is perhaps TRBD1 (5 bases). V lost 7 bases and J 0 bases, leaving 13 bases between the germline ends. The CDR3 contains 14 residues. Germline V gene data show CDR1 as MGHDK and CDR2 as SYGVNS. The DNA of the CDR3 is TGTGCCAGCACCGGACATACCTTCTCCTACGAGCAGTACTTC. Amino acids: CASTGHTFSYEQYF.

CDR3 amino acids: CASTYRATGELFF. Written as DNA, the CDR3 is TGTGCCAGCACCTATAGAGCGACCGGGGAGCTGTTTTTT. This rearrangement joins TRBV6-5 to TRBJ2-2; D gene uncertain. Germline V lookup: CDR1 MNHEY, CDR2 SVGAGI. V lost 7 bases, J lost 5 bases, and 11 bases lay in between. The CDR3 is 13 amino acids.

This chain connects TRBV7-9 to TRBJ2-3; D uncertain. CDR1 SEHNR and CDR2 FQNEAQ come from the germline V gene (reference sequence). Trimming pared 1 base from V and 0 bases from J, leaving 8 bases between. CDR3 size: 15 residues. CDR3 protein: CASSLEARSTDTQYF. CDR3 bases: TGTGCCAGCAGCTTAGAGGCCAGGAGCACAGATACGCAGTATTTT.

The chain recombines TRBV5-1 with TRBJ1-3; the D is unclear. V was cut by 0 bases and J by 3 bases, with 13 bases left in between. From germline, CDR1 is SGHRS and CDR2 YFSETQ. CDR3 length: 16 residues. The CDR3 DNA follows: TGCGCCAGCAGCTTGGCCGGCAGGTTGTATGGAAACACCATATATTTT. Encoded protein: CASSLAGRLYGNTIYF.

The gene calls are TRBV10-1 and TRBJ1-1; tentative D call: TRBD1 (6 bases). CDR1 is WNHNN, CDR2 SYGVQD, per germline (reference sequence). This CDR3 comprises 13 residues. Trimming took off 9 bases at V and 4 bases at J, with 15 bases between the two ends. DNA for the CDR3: TGCGCCAGTCCGCAGGGGACCGGCACTGAAGCTTTCTTT. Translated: CASPQGTGTEAFF.

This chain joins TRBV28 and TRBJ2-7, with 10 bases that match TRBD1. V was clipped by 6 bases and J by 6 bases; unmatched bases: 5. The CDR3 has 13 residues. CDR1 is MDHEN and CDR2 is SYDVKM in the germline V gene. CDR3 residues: CASRWDRGGEQYF. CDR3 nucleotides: TGTGCCAGCAGATGGGACAGGGGTGGCGAGCAGTACTTC. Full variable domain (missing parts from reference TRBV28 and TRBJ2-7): DVKVTQSSRYLVKRTGEKVFLECVQDMDHENMFWYRQDPGLGLRLIYFSYDVKMKEKGDIPEGYSVSREKKERFSLILESASTNQTSMYLCASRWDRGGEQYFGPGTRLTVT.

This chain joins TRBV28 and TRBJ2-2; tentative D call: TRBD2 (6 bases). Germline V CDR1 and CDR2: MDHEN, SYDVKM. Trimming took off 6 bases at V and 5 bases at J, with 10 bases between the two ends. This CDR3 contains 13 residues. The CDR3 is CASRASDTGELFF. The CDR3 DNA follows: TGTGCCAGCAGGGCTAGCGATACCGGGGAGCTGTTTTTT.

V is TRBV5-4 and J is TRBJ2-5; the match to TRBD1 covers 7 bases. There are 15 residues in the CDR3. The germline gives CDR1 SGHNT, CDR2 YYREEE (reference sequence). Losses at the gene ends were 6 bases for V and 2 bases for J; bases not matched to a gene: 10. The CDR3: CASKAGQELQETQYF. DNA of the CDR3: TGTGCCAGCAAAGCCGGACAGGAACTACAAGAGACCCAGTACTTC.

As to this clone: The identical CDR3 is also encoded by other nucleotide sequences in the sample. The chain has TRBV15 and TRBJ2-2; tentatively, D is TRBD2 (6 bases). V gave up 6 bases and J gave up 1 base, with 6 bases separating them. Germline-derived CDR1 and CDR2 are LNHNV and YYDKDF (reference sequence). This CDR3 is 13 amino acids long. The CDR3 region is CATRGGNTGELFF. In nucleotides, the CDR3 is TGTGCCACCAGGGGGGGGAACACCGGGGAGCTGTTTTTT.